The clone carrying this TCR beta chain was counted a few times. These data originate in a study of metastatic and nonmetastatic thyroid tumors. As for the study in general: Both malignant and benign thyroid patients supplied peripheral blood and tumor or nodule tissue samples, across which the repertoires of these patients were then compared.

TCRdb re-called clones from the PCR reads using MiXCR. Counted here are some 22,000 clones, 20% to 25% occurring once; the ten biggest clones make up approximately 13%. All patients were treatment-naive before thyroid surgery. The receptor was isolated from a female donor with papillary thyroid cancer or a benign thyroid nodule (not recorded which). Some clones in this sample may be carry-over from other donors' samples. The sequenced material came from tumor tissue.

The CDR3 DNA follows: TGCAGTGCTCGGGACTCAATGCGGCAGCCCCAGCATTTT. It is translated as CSARDSMRQPQHF. V and J are TRBV20-1 and TRBJ1-5, with D perhaps TRBD1 (5 bases). Between the trimmed V and J ends, which lost 5 bases and 7 bases, there was a span of 15 bases. The CDR3 sequence is 13 residues long. Germline loops: CDR1 DFQATT, CDR2 SNEGSKA (reference sequence).